These 10 T cell receptor beta chains originate from one sample sequenced in a study of shared T cell receptors in the human thymus. Sequenced by immunoSEQ multiplex PCR; TCRdb stores in-frame clones only, minus some. The sample yields 640,000 or so clones, approximately 87% seen once. These data are also associated with another study on human thymus T cells.

The sample taken for sequencing was thymocytes. Receptor source: a boy younger than two with a congenital heart defect.

The V call is TRBV19, the J call TRBJ1-2; 12 nucleotides line up with TRBD1. J lost 7 bases, V lost 6 bases, and 9 bases had no gene match. Germline V lookup: CDR1 LNHDA, CDR2 SQIVND (reference sequence). This CDR3 has 15 residues. The CDR3 here is CASREPGQGACGYTF. Written as DNA, the CDR3 is TGTGCCAGTAGGGAACCGGGACAGGGGGCATGTGGCTACACCTTC.

CDR3 amino acids: CAIQGQYEQYF. The DNA of the CDR3 is TGTGCCATTCAGGGTCAATACGAGCAGTACTTC. The chain recombines TRBV10-3 with TRBJ2-7; TRBD1 might be the D (5 bases). Trimming took off 9 bases at V and 4 bases at J, with 10 bases between the two ends. The CDR3 is made up of 11 amino acids. Germline CDR1 is ENHRY and CDR2 is SYGVKD.

The chain links TRBV27 to TRBJ2-1, with 10 bases aligning to TRBD1. V shed 6 bases, J shed 8 bases, and the junction held 16 bases outside the gene matches. The CDR3 sequence is 17 residues long. Germline CDR1 MNHEY, CDR2 SMNVEV (reference sequence). CDR3: CASSAPGGTGVTDEQFF. CDR3 DNA: TGTGCCAGCAGCGCCCCGGGCGGGACAGGGGTTACGGATGAGCAGTTCTTC.

This clone was recorded only once. This sequence joins TRBV9 and TRBJ2-1, with 13 bases identical to TRBD2. The V segment lost 4 bases and the J segment 8 bases; nucleotides outside the gene matches: 12. This CDR3 is built from 17 residues. Germline V CDR1 and CDR2: SGDLS, YYNGEE. CDR3 protein: CASSLKPLAGGPYEQFF. CDR3 coding DNA: TGTGCCAGCAGCCTTAAACCACTAGCGGGAGGGCCTTATGAGCAGTTCTTC.

The rearrangement links TRBV5-4 to TRBJ2-5; possible D gene TRBD1, 7 bases. The CDR3 runs 13 residues. Germline CDR1 reads SGHNT; CDR2 reads YYREEE (reference sequence). Trimming removed 6 bases from V and 4 bases from J, with 13 bases in between. CDR3 protein: CASTGGRSETQYF. CDR3 nucleotide sequence: TGTGCCAGCACAGGGGGGCGGTCAGAGACCCAGTACTTC.

V is TRBV7-9 and J is TRBJ1-5, with D tentatively TRBD1 (5 bases). Germline values: CDR1 SEHNR, CDR2 FQNEAQ (reference sequence). There are 15 residues in the CDR3. V lost 5 bases to trimming and J lost 1 base, with 12 bases between them. CDR3 nucleotide sequence: TGTGCCAGCAGCCCAGGTACAGGCAGCAATCAGCCCCAGCATTTT. Its protein product is CASSPGTGSNQPQHF.

This sequence joins TRBV10-1 and TRBJ2-1, with D perhaps matching TRBD2 (6 bases). Germline CDR1 reads WNHNN; CDR2 reads SYGVQD (reference sequence). Trimming shortened V by 2 bases and J by 5 bases, and 10 bases separated the two germline ends. This CDR3 is built from 14 residues. As DNA, the CDR3 is TGCGCCAGCAGTGAGACCGGGACTGACAATGAGCAGTTCTTC. Amino acids: CASSETGTDNEQFF.

This clone was detected once. The rearrangement links TRBV14 to TRBJ2-1; 8 nucleotides align to TRBD2. This CDR3 region has 16 residues. V was pared by 3 bases and J by 8 bases, with 12 bases of the junction left unmatched. Germline values: CDR1 SGHDN, CDR2 FVKESK. Here the CDR3 reads CASSQPHSAGVHEQFF. CDR3 bases: TGTGCCAGCAGCCAGCCCCACTCAGCGGGAGTACATGAGCAGTTCTTC.

The CDR3 DNA is TGCGCCAGCAGCCAAGAGACCCCGGGACTAAAGAAAGATACGCAGTATTTT. Translating gives CASSQETPGLKKDTQYF. The chain combines TRBV4-3 with TRBJ2-3; TRBD2 matches at 7 bases. This CDR3 comprises 17 residues. Unmatched junction bases numbered 11, after V lost 0 bases and J lost 5 bases. The V gene's germline CDR1 is LGHNA and CDR2 YSLEER.

DNA of the CDR3: TGTGCCAGCAGCGTGACAGGGAAGGGGTACACTGAAGCTTTCTTT. This encodes CASSVTGKGYTEAFF. The rearrangement joins TRBV9 to TRBJ1-1, with TRBD1 matching 7 bases. The CDR3 runs to 15 residues. The V gene end was trimmed by 2 bases and the J gene end by 3 bases; junction bases not matched to a gene: 7. In germline, CDR1 is SGDLS, CDR2 YYNGEE.